Sequencing of this T cell receptor (beta chain) was carried out in a study of OX40 agonist ivuxolimab in advanced cancers. Background for the entire study: Ivuxolimab was an agonistic, fully human IgG2 monoclonal antibody directed against OX40 (CD134), a costimulatory receptor. Intravenous ivuxolimab was administered to patients every 2 weeks at six dose levels: 0.01, 0.1, 0.3, 1.5, 3 and 10 mg/kg. Of the 50 to 55 patients in dose escalation, 19 had hepatocellular carcinoma, some 15 had melanoma, 9 had renal cell carcinoma and 9 had head and neck cancer. The dose-escalation cohort was roughly 83% male with a mean age of approximately 60 years, ranging from roughly 23 to 79. Patients were allowed to have had prior anti-PD-1, anti-PD-L1 or anti-CTLA-4 therapy, and approximately 40% of the dose-escalation patients had previously received checkpoint inhibitors. Partial responses occurred in three dose-escalation patients, of whom one had hepatocellular carcinoma and two had cutaneous melanoma. Peripheral TCRbeta sequencing was intended to test whether TCR sequence diversity was altered and clonal T-cell expansion was caused by ivuxolimab. The paper reports the monotherapy dose-escalation portion (N of about 47 patients) of the phase I ivuxolimab trial. General study outcomes and caveats: The antigen specificity of the clonally expanded peripheral T cells was not determined. On average, CD8+ T cells showed more expanded clones than CD4+ T cells after ivuxolimab. Low levels of normalized T-cell clonal expansion were also shown by some nonresponding patients. Clonal expansion of both CD4+ and CD8+ blood T cells was observed from baseline to week 6 at doses 0.1 to 3.0 mg/kg. In the 0.1-3.0 mg/kg groups, partial responders had among the lowest normalized peripheral clonal expansion, particularly in CD8+ T cells.

Remarks on this clone: Which antigen it targets is not known. Within one base of it there is no much larger clone, and no base qualities were kept.

For sequencing of the TCRbeta CDR3 region, genomic DNA was extracted from the sorted cells. The immunoSEQ Assay was used for sequencing of TCRbeta CDR3 regions. This is the immuneACCESS table as TCRdb keeps it, with only in-frame sequences that have V and J called. A part of the clones is gone; compared with another copy, unresolved V genes explain less than half, and the rest is unexplained. The sample table records about 64,000 clones; 70% to 90% of these occur just once. The top ten clonotypes cover around 3% of the sample. V drops 5 bases and J drops 4 bases, leaving 14 bases in between. There are 15 amino acids in the CDR3, from cysteine to phenylalanine inclusive. Only CDR3 DNA remains: 45 bases, in frame from the first base. Looking up the germline V gene yields CDR1 MDHEN and CDR2 SYDVKM. Patients with a history of autoimmune disease or receiving systemic immunosuppression were excluded from the trial. Peripheral blood for TCR sequencing was drawn from every dose cohort at baseline, at cycle 4 day 1 and at cycle 7 day 1. Samples were obtained from an open-label, multicenter, first-in-human phase I dose-escalation trial of ivuxolimab. Adults with locally advanced or metastatic head and neck squamous cell, hepatocellular, melanoma or renal cell carcinoma were enrolled in the trial. Before TCR sequencing, CD4+ T cells and CD8+ T cells were sorted from peripheral blood as separate populations.

The sequence was obtained from an adult with an advanced solid tumor such as melanoma, head and neck, liver or kidney cancer. The chain uses TRBV28 and TRBJ1-4; confidence is insufficient to name the D gene. Sample: CD4+ or CD8+ T cells sorted from blood, taken in a trial of the OX40 agonist ivuxolimab. The sequenced DNA is TGTGCCAGCAGTCCCCGCGCGGCCTTTAATGAAAAACTGTTTTTT. This yields the protein CASSPRAAFNEKLFF.